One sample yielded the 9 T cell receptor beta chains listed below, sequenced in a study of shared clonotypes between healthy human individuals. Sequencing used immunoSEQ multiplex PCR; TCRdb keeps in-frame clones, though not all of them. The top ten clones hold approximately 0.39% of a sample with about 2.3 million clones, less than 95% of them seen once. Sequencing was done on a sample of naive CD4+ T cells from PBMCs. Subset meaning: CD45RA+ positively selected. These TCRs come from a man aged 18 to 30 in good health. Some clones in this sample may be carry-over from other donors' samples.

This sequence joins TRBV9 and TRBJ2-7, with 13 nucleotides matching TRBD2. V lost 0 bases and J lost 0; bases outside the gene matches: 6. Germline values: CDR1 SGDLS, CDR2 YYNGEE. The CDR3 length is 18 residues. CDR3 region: CASSVGSGLAGSSYEQYF. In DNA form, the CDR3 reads TGTGCCAGCAGCGTAGGATCGGGACTAGCGGGAAGCTCCTACGAGCAGTACTTC. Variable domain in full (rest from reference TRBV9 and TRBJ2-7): DSGVTQTPKHLITATGQRVTLRCSPRSGDLSVYWYQQSLDQGLQFLIQYYNGEERAKGNILERFSAQQFPDLHSELNLSSLELGDSALYFCASSVGSGLAGSSYEQYFGPGTRLTVT.

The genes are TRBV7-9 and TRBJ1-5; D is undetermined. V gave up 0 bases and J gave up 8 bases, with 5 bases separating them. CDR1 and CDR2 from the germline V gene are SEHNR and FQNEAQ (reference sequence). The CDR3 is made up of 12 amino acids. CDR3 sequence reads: CASSLAGKPQHF. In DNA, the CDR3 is TGTGCCAGCAGCTTAGCGGGTAAGCCCCAGCATTTT.

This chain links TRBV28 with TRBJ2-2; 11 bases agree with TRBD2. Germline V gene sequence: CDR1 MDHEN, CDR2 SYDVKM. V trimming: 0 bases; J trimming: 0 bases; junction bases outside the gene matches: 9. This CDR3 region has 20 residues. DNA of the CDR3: TGTGCCAGCAGTTTATGGGGTCGGGCTAGCGGGAGGACGAACACCGGGGAGCTGTTTTTT. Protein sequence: CASSLWGRASGRTNTGELFF.

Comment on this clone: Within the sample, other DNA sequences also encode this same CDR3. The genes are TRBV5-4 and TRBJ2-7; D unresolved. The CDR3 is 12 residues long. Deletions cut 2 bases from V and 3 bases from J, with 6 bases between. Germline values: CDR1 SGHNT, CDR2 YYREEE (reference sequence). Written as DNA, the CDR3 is TGTGCCAGCAGCTTACCCGGCTACGAGCAGTACTTC. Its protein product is CASSLPGYEQYF.

The CDR3 nucleotides are TGCGCCAGCCAGAGGGACAGACGCACAGATACGCAGTATTTT. It specifies CASQRDRRTDTQYF. The V call is TRBV5-1, the J call TRBJ2-3; 7 bases fit TRBD1. Germline V lookup: CDR1 SGHRS, CDR2 YFSETQ. Germline trimming cut 7 bases from V and 1 base from J; bases unmatched to any gene: 6. CDR3 length equals 14 residues.

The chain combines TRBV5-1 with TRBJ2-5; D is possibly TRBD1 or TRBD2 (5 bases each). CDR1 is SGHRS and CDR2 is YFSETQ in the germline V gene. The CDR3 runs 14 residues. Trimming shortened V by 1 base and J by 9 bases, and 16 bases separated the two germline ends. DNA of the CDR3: TGCGCCAGCAGCTTGTTTTCTGGGGCGGGTGCCCAGTACTTC. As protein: CASSLFSGAGAQYF. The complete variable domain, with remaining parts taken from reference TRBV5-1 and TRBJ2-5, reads KAGVTQTPRYLIKTRGQQVTLSCSPISGHRSVSWYQQTPGQGLQFLFEYFSETQRNKGNFPGRFSGRQFSNSRSEMNVSTLELGDSALYLCASSLFSGAGAQYFGPGTRLLVL.

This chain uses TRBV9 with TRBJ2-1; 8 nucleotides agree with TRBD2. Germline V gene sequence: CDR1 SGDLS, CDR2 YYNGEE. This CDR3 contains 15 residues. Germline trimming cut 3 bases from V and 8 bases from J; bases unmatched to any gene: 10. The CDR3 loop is CASSAREGSSDEQFF. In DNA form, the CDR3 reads TGTGCCAGCAGCGCCCGGGAGGGTTCTTCCGATGAGCAGTTCTTC.

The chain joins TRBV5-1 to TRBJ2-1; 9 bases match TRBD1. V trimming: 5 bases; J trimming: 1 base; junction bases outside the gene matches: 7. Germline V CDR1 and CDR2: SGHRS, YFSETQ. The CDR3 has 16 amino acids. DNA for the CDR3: TGCGCCAGCAGTCCATCCGGGACAGGGTCCTACAATGAGCAGTTCTTC. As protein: CASSPSGTGSYNEQFF.

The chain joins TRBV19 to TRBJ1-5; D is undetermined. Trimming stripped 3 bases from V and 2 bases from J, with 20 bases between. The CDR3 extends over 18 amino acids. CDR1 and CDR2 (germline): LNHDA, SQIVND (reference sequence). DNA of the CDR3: TGTGCCAGTAGTATGAGTCCGAGCGGCCGCCTAGGCAATCAGCCCCAGCATTTT. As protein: CASSMSPSGRLGNQPQHF. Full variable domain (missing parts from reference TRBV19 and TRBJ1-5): DGGITQSPKYLFRKEGQNVTLSCEQNLNHDAMYWYRQDPGQGLRLIYYSQIVNDFQKGDIAEGYSVSREKKESFPLTVTSAQKNPTAFYLCASSMSPSGRLGNQPQHFGDGTRLSIL.